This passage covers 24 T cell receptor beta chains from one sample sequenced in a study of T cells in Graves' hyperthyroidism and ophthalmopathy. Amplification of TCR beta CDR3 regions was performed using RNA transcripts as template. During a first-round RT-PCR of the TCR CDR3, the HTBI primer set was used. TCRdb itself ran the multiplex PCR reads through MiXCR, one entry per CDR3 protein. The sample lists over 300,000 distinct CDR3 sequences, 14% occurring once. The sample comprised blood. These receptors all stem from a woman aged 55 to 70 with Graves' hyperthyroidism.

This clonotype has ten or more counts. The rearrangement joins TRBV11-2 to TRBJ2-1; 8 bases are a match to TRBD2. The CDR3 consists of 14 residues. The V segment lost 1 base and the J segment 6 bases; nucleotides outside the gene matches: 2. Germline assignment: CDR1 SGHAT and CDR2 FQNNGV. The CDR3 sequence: CASSLVTSGNEQFF. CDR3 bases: TGTGCCAGCAGCTTAGTTACTAGCGGCAATGAGCAGTTCTTC.

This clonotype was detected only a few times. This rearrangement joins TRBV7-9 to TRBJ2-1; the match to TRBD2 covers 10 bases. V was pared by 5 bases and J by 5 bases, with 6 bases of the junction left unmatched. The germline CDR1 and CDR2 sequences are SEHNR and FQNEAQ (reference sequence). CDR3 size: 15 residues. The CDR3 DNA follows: TGTGCCAGCAGCAAAGCGGGAGGGGGTCACAATGAGCAGTTCTTC. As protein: CASSKAGGGHNEQFF.

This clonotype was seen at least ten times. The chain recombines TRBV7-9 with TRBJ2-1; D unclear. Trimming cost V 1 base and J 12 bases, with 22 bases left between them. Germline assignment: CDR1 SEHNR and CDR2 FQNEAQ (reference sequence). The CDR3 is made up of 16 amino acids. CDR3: CASSLVRSKAHDGQFF. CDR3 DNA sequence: TGTGCCAGCAGCTTAGTAAGGTCAAAGGCGCATGACGGGCAGTTCTTC.

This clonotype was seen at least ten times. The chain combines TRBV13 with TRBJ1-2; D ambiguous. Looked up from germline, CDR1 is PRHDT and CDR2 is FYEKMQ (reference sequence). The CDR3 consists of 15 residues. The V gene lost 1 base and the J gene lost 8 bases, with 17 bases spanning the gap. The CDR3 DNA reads TGTGCCAGCAGCTTAGAGGTGGACGGACTTGGCGGCTACACCTTC. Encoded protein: CASSLEVDGLGGYTF.

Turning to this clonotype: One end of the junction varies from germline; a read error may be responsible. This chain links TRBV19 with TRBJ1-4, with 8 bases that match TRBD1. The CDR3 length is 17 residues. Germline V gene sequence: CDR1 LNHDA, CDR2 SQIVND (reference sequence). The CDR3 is CASSPQAGGGLNERLFF. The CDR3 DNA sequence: TGTGCCAGTAGCCCTCAGGCAGGGGGCGGTCTGAATGAAAGACTGTTTTTT. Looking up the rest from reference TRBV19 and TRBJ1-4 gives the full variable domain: DGGITQSPKYLFRKEGQNVTLSCEQNLNHDAMYWYRQDPGQGLRLIYYSQIVNDFQKGDIAEGYSVSREKKESFPLTVTSAQKNPTAFYLCASSPQAGGGLNERLFFGSGTQLSVL.

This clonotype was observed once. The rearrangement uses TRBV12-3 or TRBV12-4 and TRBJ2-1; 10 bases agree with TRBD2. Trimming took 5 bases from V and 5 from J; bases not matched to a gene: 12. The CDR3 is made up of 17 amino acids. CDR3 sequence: CASSPFSSGSIHNEQFF. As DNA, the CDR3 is TGTGCCAGCAGTCCATTCTCTAGCGGGAGTATCCACAATGAGCAGTTCTTC.

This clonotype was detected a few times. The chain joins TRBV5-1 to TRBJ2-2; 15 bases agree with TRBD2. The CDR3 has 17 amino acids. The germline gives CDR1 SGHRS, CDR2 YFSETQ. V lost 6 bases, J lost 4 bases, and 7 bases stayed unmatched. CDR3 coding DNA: TGCGCCAGCACAGGGACTAGCGGGAGGTTCGGCACCGGGGAGCTGTTTTTT. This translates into CASTGTSGRFGTGELFF.

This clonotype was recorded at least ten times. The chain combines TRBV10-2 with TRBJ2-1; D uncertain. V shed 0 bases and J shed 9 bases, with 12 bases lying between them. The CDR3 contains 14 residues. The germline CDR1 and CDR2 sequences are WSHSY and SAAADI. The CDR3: CASSESGRTTEQFF. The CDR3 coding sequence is TGCGCCAGCAGTGAGTCAGGAAGGACGACTGAGCAGTTCTTC.

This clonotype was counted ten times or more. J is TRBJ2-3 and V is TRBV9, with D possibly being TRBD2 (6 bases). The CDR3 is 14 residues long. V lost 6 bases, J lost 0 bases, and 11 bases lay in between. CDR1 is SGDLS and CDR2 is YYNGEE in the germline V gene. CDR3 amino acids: CASTREASTDTQYF. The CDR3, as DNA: TGTGCCAGCACCAGGGAGGCTAGCACAGATACGCAGTATTTT.

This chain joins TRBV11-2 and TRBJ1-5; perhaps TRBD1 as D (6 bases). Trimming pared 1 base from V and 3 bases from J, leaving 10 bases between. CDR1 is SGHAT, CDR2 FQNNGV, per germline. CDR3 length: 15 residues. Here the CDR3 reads CASSLAPGANQPQHF. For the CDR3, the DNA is TGTGCCAGCAGCTTAGCCCCAGGGGCCAATCAGCCCCAGCATTTT.

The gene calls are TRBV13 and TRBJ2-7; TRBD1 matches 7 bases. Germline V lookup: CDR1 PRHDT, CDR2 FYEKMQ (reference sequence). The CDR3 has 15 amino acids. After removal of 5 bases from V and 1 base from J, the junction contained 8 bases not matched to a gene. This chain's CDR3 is CASSLHTGESYEQYF. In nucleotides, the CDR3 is TGTGCCAGCAGCCTACACACAGGGGAATCCTACGAGCAGTACTTC.

DNA for the CDR3: TGCGCCAGCAGCCAACAGTCCCGGGACAGGGGGACTAACTATGGCTACACCTTC. It is translated as CASSQQSRDRGTNYGYTF. The chain couples TRBV4-1 to TRBJ1-2; TRBD1 aligns across 11 bases. The CDR3 runs 18 residues. CDR1 is MGHRA, CDR2 YSYEKL, per germline. With V trimmed by 2 bases and J by 0 bases, 8 bases remained unmatched.

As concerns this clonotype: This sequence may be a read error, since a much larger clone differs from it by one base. CDR3 in amino acids: CATSTGGLAGEGTQYF. The CDR3 DNA reads as TGTGCCACCAGCACGGGAGGACTAGCGGGAGAAGGGACCCAGTACTTC. This chain joins TRBV15 and TRBJ2-5, with 13 bases aligning to TRBD2. The CDR3 consists of 16 residues. V shed 4 bases, J shed 7 bases, and the junction held 9 bases outside the gene matches. Germline V gene data show CDR1 as LNHNV and CDR2 as YYDKDF (reference sequence).

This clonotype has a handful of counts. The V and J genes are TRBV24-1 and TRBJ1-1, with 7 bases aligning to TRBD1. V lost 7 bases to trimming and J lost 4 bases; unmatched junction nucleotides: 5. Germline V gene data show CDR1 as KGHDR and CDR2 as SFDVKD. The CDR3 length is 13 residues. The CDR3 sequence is CATRLTGTTEAFF. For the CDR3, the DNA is TGTGCCACCAGGTTGACAGGGACCACTGAAGCTTTCTTT.

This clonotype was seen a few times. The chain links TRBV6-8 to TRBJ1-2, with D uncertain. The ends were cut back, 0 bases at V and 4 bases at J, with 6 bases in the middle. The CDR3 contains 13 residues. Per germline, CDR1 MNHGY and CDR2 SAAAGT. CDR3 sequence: CASSYSSIYGYTF. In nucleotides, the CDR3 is TGTGCCAGCAGTTACTCGAGTATCTATGGCTACACCTTC.

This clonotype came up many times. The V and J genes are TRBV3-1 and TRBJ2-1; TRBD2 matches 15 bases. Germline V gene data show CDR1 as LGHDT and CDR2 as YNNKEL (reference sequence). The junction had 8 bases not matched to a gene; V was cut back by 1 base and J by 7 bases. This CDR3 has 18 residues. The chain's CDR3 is CASSQASGLAGGMNEQFF. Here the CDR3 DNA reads TGTGCCAGCAGCCAAGCGTCGGGACTAGCGGGAGGTATGAATGAGCAGTTCTTC.

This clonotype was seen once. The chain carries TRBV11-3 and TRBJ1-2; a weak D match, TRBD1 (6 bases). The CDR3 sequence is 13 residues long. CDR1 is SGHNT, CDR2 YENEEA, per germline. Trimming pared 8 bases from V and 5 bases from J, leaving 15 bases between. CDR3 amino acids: CASSPNQGYGYTF. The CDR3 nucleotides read TGTGCCAGCTCACCAAACCAGGGGTATGGCTACACCTTC.

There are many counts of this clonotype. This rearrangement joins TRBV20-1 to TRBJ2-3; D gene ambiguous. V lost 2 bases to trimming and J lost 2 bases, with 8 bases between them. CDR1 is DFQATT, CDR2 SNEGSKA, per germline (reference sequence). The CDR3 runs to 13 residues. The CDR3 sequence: CSARLYFTDTQYF. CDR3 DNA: TGCAGTGCTAGACTGTACTTCACAGATACGCAGTATTTT.

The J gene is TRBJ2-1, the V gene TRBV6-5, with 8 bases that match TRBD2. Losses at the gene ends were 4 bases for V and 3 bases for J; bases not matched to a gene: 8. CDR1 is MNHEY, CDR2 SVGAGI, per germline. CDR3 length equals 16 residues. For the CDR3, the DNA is TGTGCCAGCAGTTCCCCGCGCGCGGGAGGCTACAATGAGCAGTTCTTC. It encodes CASSSPRAGGYNEQFF.

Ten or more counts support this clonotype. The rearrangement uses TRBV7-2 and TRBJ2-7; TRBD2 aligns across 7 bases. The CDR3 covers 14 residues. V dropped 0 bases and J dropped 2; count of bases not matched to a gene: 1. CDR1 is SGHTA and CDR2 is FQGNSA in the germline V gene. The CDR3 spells CASSLAGRAYEQYF. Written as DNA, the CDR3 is TGTGCCAGCAGCTTAGCTGGGAGGGCCTACGAGCAGTACTTC. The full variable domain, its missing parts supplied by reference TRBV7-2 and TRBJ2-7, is GAGVSQSPSNKVTEKGKDVELRCDPISGHTALYWYRQSLGQGLEFLIYFQGNSAPDKSGLPSDRFSAERTGGSVSTLTIQRTQQEDSAVYLCASSLAGRAYEQYFGPGTRLTVT.

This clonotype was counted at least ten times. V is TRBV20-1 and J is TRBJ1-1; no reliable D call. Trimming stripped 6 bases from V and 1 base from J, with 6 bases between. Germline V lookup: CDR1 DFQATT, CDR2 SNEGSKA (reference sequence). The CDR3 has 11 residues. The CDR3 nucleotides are TGCAGTGCCTCCGGGAACACTGAAGCTTTCTTT. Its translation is CSASGNTEAFF.

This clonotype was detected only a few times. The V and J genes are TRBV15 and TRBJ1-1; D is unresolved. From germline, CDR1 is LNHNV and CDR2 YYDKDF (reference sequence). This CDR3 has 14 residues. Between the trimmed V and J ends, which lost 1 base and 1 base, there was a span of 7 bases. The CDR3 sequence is CATSRGQGNTEAFF. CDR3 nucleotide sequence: TGTGCCACCAGCAGAGGGCAAGGGAACACTGAAGCTTTCTTT.

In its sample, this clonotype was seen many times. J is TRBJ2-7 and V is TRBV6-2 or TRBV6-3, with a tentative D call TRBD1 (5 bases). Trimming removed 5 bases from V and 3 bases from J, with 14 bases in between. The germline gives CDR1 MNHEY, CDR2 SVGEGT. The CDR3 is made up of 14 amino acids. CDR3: CASSETGYHYEQYF. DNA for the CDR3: TGTGCCAGCAGTGAAACAGGATACCACTACGAGCAGTACTTC.

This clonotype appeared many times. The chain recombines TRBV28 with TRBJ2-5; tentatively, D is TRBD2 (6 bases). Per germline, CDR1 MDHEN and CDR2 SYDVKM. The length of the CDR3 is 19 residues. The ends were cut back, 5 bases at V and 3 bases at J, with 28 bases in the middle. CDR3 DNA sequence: TGTGCCAGCAGTCATCCGGGGTTTGGTGTAAGGCGGGGCGAAGAGACCCAGTACTTC. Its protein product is CASSHPGFGVRRGEETQYF.